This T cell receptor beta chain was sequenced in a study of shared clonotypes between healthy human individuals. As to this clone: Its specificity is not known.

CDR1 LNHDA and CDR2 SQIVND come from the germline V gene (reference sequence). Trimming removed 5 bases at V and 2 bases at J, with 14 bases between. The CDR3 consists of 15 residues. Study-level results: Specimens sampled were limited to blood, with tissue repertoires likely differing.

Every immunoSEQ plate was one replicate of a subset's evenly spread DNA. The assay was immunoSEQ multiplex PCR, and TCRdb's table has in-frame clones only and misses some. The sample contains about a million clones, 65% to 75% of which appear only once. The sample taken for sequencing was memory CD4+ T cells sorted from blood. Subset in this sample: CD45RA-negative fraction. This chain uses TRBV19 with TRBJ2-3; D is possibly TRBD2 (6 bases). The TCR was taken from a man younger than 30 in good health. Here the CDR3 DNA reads TGTGCCAGTAGTCCCAAGGGAGGTTACACAGATACGCAGTATTTT. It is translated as CASSPKGGYTDTQYF.